These 17 T cell receptor beta chains were sequenced from one sample in a study of shared clonotypes between healthy human individuals. Clones were sequenced by immunoSEQ multiplex PCR, and TCRdb holds only the in-frame ones, with some missing. Found here are about 1 million clones, roughly 80% of them singletons; the top ten hold approximately 1.5%. The specimen was memory CD4+ T cells sorted from blood. This sample's subset: CD45RA-negative fraction. The source of these receptors is a man aged 18-30 years in good health.

The chain links TRBV27 to TRBJ2-7; TRBD2 matches at 7 bases. Germline CDR1 reads MNHEY; CDR2 reads SMNVEV (reference sequence). Trimming removed 5 bases from V and 2 bases from J; junction bases left unmatched: 12. The CDR3 runs 16 residues. This CDR3 is CASSPSRTSRPYEQYF. Written as DNA, the CDR3 is TGTGCCAGCAGTCCGTCGCGGACTAGTAGGCCCTACGAGCAGTACTTC.

As regards this clone: Different DNA sequences within this sample yield the same CDR3. The V and J genes are TRBV5-1 and TRBJ2-3; no definite D call. CDR1 and CDR2 from the germline V gene are SGHRS and YFSETQ. V was clipped by 1 base and J by 4 bases, with 4 bases between them. This CDR3 spans 12 amino acids. The CDR3 DNA reads as TGCGCCAGCAGCTTGACCTCAGATACGCAGTATTTT. It encodes CASSLTSDTQYF.

Concerning this clone: This specimen includes other DNA sequences encoding the same CDR3. This chain's CDR3 is CASSGGTGPRTDTQYF. DNA for the CDR3: TGTGCCAGCAGCGGGGGGACAGGCCCACGCACAGATACGCAGTATTTT. This rearrangement joins TRBV5-4 to TRBJ2-3, with 8 bases that match TRBD1. Germline V CDR1 and CDR2: SGHNT, YYREEE (reference sequence). J was trimmed by 1 base and V by 4 bases; bases with no gene match: 8. The CDR3 has 16 residues.

The CDR3 sequence is CASSPRMGWIEAFF. For the CDR3, the DNA is TGTGCCAGCAGCCCTCGGATGGGTTGGATTGAAGCTTTCTTT. V is TRBV7-2 and J is TRBJ1-1; D call uncertain. Germline CDR1 SGHTA, CDR2 FQGNSA. The CDR3 has 14 residues. The V end was cut by 5 bases, the J end by 7 bases, with 17 bases between.

The chain couples TRBV5-1 to TRBJ2-3, with 9 bases lining up with TRBD2. The CDR3 loop spans 18 amino acids. The J segment lost 5 bases and the V segment lost 1 base, leaving 14 bases of the junction unmatched. Germline loops: CDR1 SGHRS, CDR2 YFSETQ. This CDR3 is CASSLTPSAGGGGDTQYF. The CDR3 nucleotides read TGCGCCAGCAGCTTGACCCCGTCCGCGGGAGGGGGGGGAGATACGCAGTATTTT.

The chain joins TRBV30 to TRBJ2-2; no reliable D call. Germline CDR1 and CDR2: GTSNPN and SVGIG (reference sequence). This CDR3 has 8 amino acids. Trimming left V 7 bases short and J 8 bases short, with 2 bases between. CDR3 coding DNA: TGTGCCTCGGGGGAGCTGTTTTTT. This codes for CASGELFF.

The rearrangement joins TRBV5-1 to TRBJ1-1, with a tentative D call TRBD1 (6 bases). The CDR3 runs 16 residues. V was trimmed by 4 bases and J by 5 bases, leaving 21 bases between them. Per the germline V gene, CDR1 is SGHRS and CDR2 is YFSETQ. DNA for the CDR3: TGCGCCAGCAGCACCGCCGGGACAAGGGAAGGGACTGAAGCTTTCTTT. Translated: CASSTAGTREGTEAFF.

This clone was counted many times. The V call is TRBV2, the J call TRBJ2-1, with unresolved D. V lost 4 bases to trimming and J lost 3 bases, with 4 bases between them. Germline loops: CDR1 SNHLY, CDR2 FYNNEI. The CDR3 contains 12 residues. The CDR3 DNA sequence: TGTGCCAGCAGTGGGGACTACAATGAGCAGTTCTTC. Residues: CASSGDYNEQFF.

This rearrangement joins TRBV6-5 to TRBJ2-7; 8 nucleotides agree with TRBD1. V lost 6 bases and J lost 4; bases outside the gene matches: 11. There are 15 residues in the CDR3. Germline CDR1 and CDR2: MNHEY and SVGAGI. CDR3 bases: TGTGCCAGCAGATCTAGGACAGGGAAATGGTACGAGCAGTACTTC. Translation: CASRSRTGKWYEQYF.

V gene TRBV18 combines with J gene TRBJ2-7; D is unclear. V gave up 3 bases and J gave up 1 base, with 10 bases separating them. From germline, CDR1 is KGHSH and CDR2 LQKENI. This CDR3 region has 14 residues. The chain's CDR3 is CASSPPLESYEQYF. CDR3 DNA sequence: TGTGCCAGCTCACCCCCACTGGAGTCCTACGAGCAGTACTTC.

Details on this clone: Other DNA sequences in this specimen translate into the identical CDR3. This CDR3 reads CASSRTGAGANVLTF. CDR3 nucleotide sequence: TGTGCCAGCAGTCGAACAGGGGCTGGGGCCAACGTCCTGACTTTC. This chain joins TRBV28 and TRBJ2-6; 7 nucleotides agree with TRBD1. CDR1 and CDR2 from the germline V gene are MDHEN and SYDVKM. The CDR3 runs 15 residues. V was clipped by 5 bases and J by 2 bases; unmatched bases: 3.

This chain links TRBV4-3 with TRBJ2-1; 10 bases match TRBD2. J was trimmed by 10 bases and V by 0 bases; bases with no gene match: 9. The CDR3 runs to 16 residues. From germline, CDR1 is LGHNA and CDR2 YSLEER. CDR3 residues: CASSQEPSGRAEEQFF. The CDR3 DNA follows: TGCGCCAGCAGCCAAGAACCCAGCGGGAGGGCCGAGGAGCAGTTCTTC.

In its sample, this clone was seen once. The sample contains more than one DNA sequence encoding this CDR3. The chain has TRBV5-1 and TRBJ1-2; D remains ambiguous. Trimming cost V 0 bases and J 3 bases, with 6 bases left between them. The CDR3 contains 13 residues. Germline CDR1 is SGHRS and CDR2 is YFSETQ. The CDR3 sequence is CASSLAGDYGYTF. The CDR3 DNA is TGCGCCAGCAGCTTGGCCGGAGACTATGGCTACACCTTC. The variable domain in full, completed from reference TRBV5-1 and TRBJ1-2, reads KAGVTQTPRYLIKTRGQQVTLSCSPISGHRSVSWYQQTPGQGLQFLFEYFSETQRNKGNFPGRFSGRQFSNSRSEMNVSTLELGDSALYLCASSLAGDYGYTFGSGTRLTVV.

This clone was seen only a few times. The chain links TRBV10-3 to TRBJ1-1; perhaps TRBD1 as D (5 bases). Deletions cut 6 bases from V and 3 bases from J, with 17 bases between. The germline V gene encodes CDR1 ENHRY and CDR2 SYGVKD. There are 15 residues in the CDR3. This CDR3 is CAIRLWGQLDTEAFF. In nucleotides, the CDR3 is TGTGCCATCAGGCTGTGGGGCCAATTGGACACTGAAGCTTTCTTT.

CDR3 bases: TGTGCCTGGAGGACGGATTTCCCCACAGATACGCAGTATTTT. It translates to CAWRTDFPTDTQYF. This rearrangement joins TRBV30 to TRBJ2-3; D not resolved. CDR1 and CDR2 from the germline V gene are GTSNPN and SVGIG (reference sequence). V lost 3 bases, J lost 2 bases, and 12 bases lay in between. The CDR3 has 14 residues.

The chain joins TRBV6-1 to TRBJ2-3; the D gene is possibly TRBD1 (6 bases). CDR3 length equals 16 residues. The germline gives CDR1 MNHNS, CDR2 SASEGT. V shed 1 base and J shed 4 bases, with 15 bases lying between them. The CDR3 coding sequence is TGTGCCAGCAGTGAAGAAGGGGGAAGGCTAGCAGATACGCAGTATTTT. Amino acids: CASSEEGGRLADTQYF.

J is TRBJ1-5 and V is TRBV5-5, with TRBD1 identical over 9 bases. Per germline, CDR1 SGHKS and CDR2 YYEKEE (reference sequence). The V gene end was trimmed by 0 bases and the J gene end by 7 bases; junction bases not matched to a gene: 8. This CDR3 is built from 16 residues. CDR3: CASSLVGQGQGQPQHF. CDR3 DNA sequence: TGTGCCAGCAGCTTGGTGGGACAGGGTCAAGGGCAGCCCCAGCATTTT.